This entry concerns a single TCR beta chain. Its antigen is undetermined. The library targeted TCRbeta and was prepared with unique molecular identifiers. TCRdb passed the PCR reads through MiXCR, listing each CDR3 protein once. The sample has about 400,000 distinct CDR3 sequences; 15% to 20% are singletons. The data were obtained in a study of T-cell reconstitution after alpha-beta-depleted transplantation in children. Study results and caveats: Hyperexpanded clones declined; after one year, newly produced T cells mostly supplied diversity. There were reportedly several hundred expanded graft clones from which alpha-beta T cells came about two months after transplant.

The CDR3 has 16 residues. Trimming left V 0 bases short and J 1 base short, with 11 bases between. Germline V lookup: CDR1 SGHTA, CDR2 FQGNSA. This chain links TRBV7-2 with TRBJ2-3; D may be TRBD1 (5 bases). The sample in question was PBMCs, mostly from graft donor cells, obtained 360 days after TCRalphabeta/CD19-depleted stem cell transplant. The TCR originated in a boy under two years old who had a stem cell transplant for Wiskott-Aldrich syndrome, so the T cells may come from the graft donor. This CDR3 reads CASSLAVGLGTDTQYF. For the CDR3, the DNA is TGTGCCAGCAGCTTAGCGGTGGGGCTCGGCACAGATACGCAGTATTTT.